This T cell receptor (beta chain) is from a study of PD-1 blockade in mismatch repair-deficient tumors. Trimming removed 1 base at V and 2 bases at J, with 11 bases between. CDR1 is SEHNR and CDR2 is FQNEAQ in the germline V gene (reference sequence). The CDR3 has 15 amino acids. This table comes from immunoSEQ multiplex PCR, and its TCRdb copy is limited to in-frame clones, with some not included. In the table there are 120,000 or so clones, around 86% of which are singletons. The receptor's source is an adult with mismatch repair-deficient cancer. Sequenced material: peripheral blood, taken 44 weeks after starting pembrolizumab. This chain links TRBV7-9 with TRBJ2-5; no reliable D call. CDR3 DNA: TGTGCCAGCAGCTTAGGCCCCAGGAATCAAGAGACCCAGTACTTC. This encodes CASSLGPRNQETQYF.